This T cell receptor (beta chain) was sequenced in a study of T-cell memory formation after mild COVID-19. TCRdb recomputed calls from the 5' RACE reads with MiXCR, one row per CDR3 protein. The table includes some 320,000 distinct CDR3 sequences, roughly 15% detected once. Losses at the gene ends were 1 base for V and 9 bases for J; bases not matched to a gene: 4. CDR3 length equals 14 residues. CDR1 LGHNA and CDR2 YSLEER come from the germline V gene. The V call is TRBV4-3, the J call TRBJ2-1, with 9 bases aligning to TRBD2. This sequence was found in a man aged 18 to 29 who had mild COVID-19 (a few samples of this study predate the infection). Cell type and time point are not known. Sequences were obtained from PBMCs or a T cell subset sorted from them (not recorded which). The CDR3 reads CASSQVRGGGEQFF. For the CDR3, the DNA is TGCGCCAGCAGCCAAGTGCGGGGGGGCGGTGAGCAGTTCTTC.